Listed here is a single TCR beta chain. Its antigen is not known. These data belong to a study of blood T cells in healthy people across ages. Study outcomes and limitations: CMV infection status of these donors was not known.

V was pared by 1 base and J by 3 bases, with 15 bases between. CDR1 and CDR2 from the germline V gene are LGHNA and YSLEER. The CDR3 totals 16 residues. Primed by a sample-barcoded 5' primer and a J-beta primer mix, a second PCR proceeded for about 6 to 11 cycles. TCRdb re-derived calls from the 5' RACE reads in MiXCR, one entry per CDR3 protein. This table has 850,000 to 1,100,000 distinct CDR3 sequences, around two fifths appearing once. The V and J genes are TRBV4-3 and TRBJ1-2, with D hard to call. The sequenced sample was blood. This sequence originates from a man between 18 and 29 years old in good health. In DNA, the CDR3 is TGCGCCAGCAGCCAAGTTTGGTCAGGTCCCCACTATGGCTACACCTTC. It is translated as CASSQVWSGPHYGYTF.